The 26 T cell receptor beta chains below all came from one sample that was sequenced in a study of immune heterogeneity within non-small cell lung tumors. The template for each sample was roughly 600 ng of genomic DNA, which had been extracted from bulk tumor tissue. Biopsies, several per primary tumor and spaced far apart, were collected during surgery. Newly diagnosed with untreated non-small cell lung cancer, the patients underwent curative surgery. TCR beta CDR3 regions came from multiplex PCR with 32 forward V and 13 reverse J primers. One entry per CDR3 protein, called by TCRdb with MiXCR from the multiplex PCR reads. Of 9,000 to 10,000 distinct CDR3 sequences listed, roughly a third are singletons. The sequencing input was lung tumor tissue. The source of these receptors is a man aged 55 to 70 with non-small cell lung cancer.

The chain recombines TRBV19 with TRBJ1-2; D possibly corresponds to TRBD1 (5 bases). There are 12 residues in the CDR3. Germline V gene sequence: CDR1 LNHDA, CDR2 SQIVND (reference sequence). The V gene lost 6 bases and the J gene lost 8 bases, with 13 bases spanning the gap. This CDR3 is CASSLRAGGYTF. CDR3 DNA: TGTGCCAGTAGCCTAAGAGCAGGGGGCTACACCTTC.

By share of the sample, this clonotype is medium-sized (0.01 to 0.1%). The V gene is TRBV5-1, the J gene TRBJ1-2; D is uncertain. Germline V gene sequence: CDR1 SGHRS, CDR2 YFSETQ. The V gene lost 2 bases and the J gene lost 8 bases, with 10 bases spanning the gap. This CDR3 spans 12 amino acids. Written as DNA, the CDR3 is TGCGCCAGCAGCTTTGGCGGAAAAGGCTACACCTTC. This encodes CASSFGGKGYTF. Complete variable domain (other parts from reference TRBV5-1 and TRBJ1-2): KAGVTQTPRYLIKTRGQQVTLSCSPISGHRSVSWYQQTPGQGLQFLFEYFSETQRNKGNFPGRFSGRQFSNSRSEMNVSTLELGDSALYLCASSFGGKGYTFGSGTRLTVV.

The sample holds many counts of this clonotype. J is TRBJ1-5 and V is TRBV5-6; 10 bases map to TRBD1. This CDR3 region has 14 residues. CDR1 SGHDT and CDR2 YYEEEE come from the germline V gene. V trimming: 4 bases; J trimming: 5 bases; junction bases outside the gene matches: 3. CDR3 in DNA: TGTGCCAGCAGCCAGGGACAGGGGCATCAGCCCCAGCATTTT. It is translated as CASSQGQGHQPQHF. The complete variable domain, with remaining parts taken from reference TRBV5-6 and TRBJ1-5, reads DAGVTQSPTHLIKTRGQQVTLRCSPKSGHDTVSWYQQALGQGPQFIFQYYEEEERQRGNFPDRFSGHQFPNYSSELNVNALLLGDSALYLCASSQGQGHQPQHFGDGTRLSIL.

The CDR3 DNA reads as TGTGCCAGCAAGGAAGATCAGTACTTTGGGCCCCAGCATTTT. Its translation is CASKEDQYFGPQHF. The J gene is TRBJ1-5, the V gene TRBV6-1; D uncertain. Germline V gives CDR1 MNHNS, CDR2 SASEGT. CDR3 length: 14 residues. V gave up 7 bases and J gave up 9 bases, with 19 bases separating them.

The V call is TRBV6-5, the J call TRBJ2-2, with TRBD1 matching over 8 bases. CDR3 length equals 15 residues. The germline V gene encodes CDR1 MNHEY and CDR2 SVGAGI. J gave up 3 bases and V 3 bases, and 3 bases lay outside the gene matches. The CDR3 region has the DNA TGTGCCAGCAGTTATTGGACAGGGTACACCGGGGAGCTGTTTTTT. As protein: CASSYWTGYTGELFF.

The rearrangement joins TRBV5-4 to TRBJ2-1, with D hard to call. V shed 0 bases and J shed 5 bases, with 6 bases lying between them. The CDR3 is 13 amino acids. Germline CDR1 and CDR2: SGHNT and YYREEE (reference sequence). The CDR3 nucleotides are TGTGCCAGCAGCTTGGATGGGCACAATGAGCAGTTCTTC. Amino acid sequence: CASSLDGHNEQFF.

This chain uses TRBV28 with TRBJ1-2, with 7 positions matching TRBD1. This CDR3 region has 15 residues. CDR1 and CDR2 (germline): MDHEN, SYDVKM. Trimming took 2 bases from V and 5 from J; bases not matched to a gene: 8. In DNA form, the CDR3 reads TGTGCCAGCAGTTTAGGGACAGACTCTCTTTATGGCTACACCTTC. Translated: CASSLGTDSLYGYTF.

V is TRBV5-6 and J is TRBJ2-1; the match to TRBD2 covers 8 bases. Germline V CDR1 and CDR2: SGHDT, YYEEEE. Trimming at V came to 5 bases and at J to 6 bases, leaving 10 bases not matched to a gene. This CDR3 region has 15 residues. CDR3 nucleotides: TGTGCCAGCAGTCGACCGGGACTAGGGGCCAATGAGCAGTTCTTC. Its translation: CASSRPGLGANEQFF. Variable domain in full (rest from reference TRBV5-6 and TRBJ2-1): DAGVTQSPTHLIKTRGQQVTLRCSPKSGHDTVSWYQQALGQGPQFIFQYYEEEERQRGNFPDRFSGHQFPNYSSELNVNALLLGDSALYLCASSRPGLGANEQFFGPGTRLTVL.

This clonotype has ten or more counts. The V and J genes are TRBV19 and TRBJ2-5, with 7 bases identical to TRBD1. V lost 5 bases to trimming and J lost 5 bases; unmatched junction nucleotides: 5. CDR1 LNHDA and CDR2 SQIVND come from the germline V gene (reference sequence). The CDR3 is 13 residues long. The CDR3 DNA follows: TGTGCCAGTAGTCACAGGGGAACGGAGACCCAGTACTTC. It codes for CASSHRGTETQYF.

The CDR3 coding sequence is TGTGCCAGCAGTGAATCGACGTACGAGCAGTACTTC. It translates to CASSESTYEQYF. The V and J genes are TRBV6-2 or TRBV6-3 and TRBJ2-7, with no clear D. The CDR3 is 12 residues long. The germline V and J ends were trimmed by 5 bases and 4 bases, with 9 bases remaining between them. CDR1 and CDR2 from the germline V gene are MNHEY and SVGEGT.

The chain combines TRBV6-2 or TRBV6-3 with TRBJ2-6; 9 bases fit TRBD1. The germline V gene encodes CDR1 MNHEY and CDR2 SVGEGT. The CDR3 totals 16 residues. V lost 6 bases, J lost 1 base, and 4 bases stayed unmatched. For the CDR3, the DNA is TGTGCCAGCAGAGCGACAGGGGGGTCTGGGGCCAACGTCCTGACTTTC. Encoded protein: CASRATGGSGANVLTF.

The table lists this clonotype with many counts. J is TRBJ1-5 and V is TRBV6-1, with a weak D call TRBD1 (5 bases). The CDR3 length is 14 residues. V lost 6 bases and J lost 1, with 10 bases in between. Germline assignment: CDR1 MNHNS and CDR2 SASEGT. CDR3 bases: TGTGCCAGCAGCTCCCAGGGCAGCAATCAGCCCCAGCATTTT. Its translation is CASSSQGSNQPQHF.

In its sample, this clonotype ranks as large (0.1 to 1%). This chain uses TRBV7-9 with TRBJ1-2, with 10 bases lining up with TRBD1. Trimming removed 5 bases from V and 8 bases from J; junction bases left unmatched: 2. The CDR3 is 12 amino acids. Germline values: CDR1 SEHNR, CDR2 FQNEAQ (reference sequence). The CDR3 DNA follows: TGTGCCAGCAGCGGGACAGGGGTCGGCTACACCTTC. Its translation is CASSGTGVGYTF.

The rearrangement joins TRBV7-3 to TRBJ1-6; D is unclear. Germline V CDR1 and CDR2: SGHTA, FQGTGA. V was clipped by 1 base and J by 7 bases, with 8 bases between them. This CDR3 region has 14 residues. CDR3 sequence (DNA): TGTGCCAGCAGCTTAAACGCACAAAATTCACCCCTCCACTTT. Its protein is CASSLNAQNSPLHF.

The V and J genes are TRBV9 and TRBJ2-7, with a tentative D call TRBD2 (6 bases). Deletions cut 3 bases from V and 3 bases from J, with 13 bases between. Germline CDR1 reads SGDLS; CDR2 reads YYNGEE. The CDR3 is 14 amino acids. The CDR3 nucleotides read TGTGCCAGCAGCGCTGGAGGGACTGGCTACGAGCAGTACTTC. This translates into CASSAGGTGYEQYF.

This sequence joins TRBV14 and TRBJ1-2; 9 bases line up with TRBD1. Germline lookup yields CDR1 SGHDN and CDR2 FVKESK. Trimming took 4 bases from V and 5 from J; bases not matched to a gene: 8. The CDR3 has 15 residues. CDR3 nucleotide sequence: TGTGCCAGCAGCCGTAGGGGACAGGGAGGATATGGCTACACCTTC. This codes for CASSRRGQGGYGYTF.

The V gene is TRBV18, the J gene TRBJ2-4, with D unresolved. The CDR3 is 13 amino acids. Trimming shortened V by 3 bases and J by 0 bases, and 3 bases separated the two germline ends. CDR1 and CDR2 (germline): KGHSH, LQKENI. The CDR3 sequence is CASSPIAKNIQYF. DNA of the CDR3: TGTGCCAGCTCACCGATAGCCAAAAACATTCAGTACTTC.

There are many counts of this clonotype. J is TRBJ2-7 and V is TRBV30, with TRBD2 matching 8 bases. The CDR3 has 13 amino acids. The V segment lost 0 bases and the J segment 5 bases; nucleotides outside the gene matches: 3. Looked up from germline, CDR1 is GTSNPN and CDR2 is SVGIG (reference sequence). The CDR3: CAWSVFSGNEQYF. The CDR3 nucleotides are TGTGCCTGGAGTGTATTTAGCGGGAACGAGCAGTACTTC.

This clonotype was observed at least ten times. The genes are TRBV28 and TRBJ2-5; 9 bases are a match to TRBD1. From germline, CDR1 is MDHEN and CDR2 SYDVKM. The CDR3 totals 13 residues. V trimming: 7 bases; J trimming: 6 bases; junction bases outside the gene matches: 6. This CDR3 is CASTRTGVKTQYF. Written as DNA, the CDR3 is TGTGCCAGCACCAGGACAGGGGTAAAGACCCAGTACTTC.

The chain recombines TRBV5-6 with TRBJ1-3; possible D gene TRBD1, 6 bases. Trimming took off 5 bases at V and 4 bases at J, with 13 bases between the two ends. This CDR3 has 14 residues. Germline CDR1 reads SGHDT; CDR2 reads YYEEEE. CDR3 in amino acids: CASRIQGAGNTIYF. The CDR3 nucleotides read TGTGCCAGCAGAATACAGGGTGCAGGAAACACCATATATTTT.

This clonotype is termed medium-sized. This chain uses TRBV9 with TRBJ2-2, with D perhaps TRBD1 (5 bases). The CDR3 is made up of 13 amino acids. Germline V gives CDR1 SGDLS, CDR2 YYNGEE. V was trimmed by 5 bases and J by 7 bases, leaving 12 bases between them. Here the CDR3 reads CASSREGDGELFF. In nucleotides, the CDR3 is TGTGCCAGCAGTCGAGAAGGGGACGGGGAGCTGTTTTTT.

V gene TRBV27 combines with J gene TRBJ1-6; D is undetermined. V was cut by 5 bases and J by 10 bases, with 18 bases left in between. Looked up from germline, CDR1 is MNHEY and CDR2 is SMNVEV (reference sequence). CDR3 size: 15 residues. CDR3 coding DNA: TGTGCCAGCAGTCCCCTTCATCACCCCGGATCACCCCTCCACTTT. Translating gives CASSPLHHPGSPLHF.

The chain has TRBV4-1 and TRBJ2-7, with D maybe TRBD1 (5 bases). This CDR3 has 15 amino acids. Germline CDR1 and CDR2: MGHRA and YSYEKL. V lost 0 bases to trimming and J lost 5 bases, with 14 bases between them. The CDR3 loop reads CASSQEKAGLDEQYF. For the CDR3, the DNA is TGCGCCAGCAGCCAAGAAAAAGCAGGGTTGGACGAGCAGTACTTC.

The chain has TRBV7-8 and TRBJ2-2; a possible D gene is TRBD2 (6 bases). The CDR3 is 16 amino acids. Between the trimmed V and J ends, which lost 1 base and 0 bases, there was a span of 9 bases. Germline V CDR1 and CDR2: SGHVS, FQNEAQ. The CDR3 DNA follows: TGTGCCAGCAGCTTAGTGGCGGGGACGAACACCGGGGAGCTGTTTTTT. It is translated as CASSLVAGTNTGELFF.

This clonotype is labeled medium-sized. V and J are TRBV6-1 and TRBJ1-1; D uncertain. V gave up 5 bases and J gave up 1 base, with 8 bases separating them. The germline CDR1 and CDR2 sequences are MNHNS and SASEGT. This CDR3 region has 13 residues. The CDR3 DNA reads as TGTGCCAGCAGTTACGCCGGGAACACTGAAGCTTTCTTT. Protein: CASSYAGNTEAFF.

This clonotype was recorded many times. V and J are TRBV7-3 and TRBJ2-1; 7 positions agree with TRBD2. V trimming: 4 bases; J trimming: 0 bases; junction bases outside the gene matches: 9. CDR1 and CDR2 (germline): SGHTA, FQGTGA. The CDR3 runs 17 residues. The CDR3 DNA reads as TGTGCCAGCAGCTCCTTGACTAGCCCCAACTCCTACAATGAGCAGTTCTTC. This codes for CASSSLTSPNSYNEQFF.